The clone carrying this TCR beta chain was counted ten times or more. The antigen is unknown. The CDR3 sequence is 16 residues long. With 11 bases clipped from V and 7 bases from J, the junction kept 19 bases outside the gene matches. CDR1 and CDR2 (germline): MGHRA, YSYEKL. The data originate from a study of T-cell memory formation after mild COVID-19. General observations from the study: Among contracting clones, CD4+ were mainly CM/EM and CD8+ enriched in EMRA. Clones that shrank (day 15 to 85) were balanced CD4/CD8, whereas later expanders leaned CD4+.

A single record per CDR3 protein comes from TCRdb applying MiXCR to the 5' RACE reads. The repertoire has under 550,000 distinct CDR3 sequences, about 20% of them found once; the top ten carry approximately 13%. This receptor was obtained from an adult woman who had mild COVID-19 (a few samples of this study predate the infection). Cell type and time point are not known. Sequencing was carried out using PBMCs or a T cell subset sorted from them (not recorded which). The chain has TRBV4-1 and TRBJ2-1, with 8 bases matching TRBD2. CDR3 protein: CAAASPGTRRANEQFF. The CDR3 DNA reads TGCGCCGCAGCCTCACCCGGGACTAGAAGGGCGAATGAGCAGTTCTTC.